The rows below give T cell receptor beta chains drawn from one sample of a study of cytomegalovirus exposure and HLA in healthy donors. The repertoire was sequenced with immunoSEQ multiplex PCR; TCRdb's copy has only in-frame clones and lacks some. The table for this sample gives around 100,000 clones. Sequences were obtained from PBMCs. The source of these receptors is a man aged 40-49 years in good health and CMV-seropositive. The CDR3 runs from the conserved cysteine through the conserved F or W. A D gene is named only where the DNA matches it firmly.

-	TRBV9	TRBJ2-2	TGTGCCAGCAGCGTAGCGACTAGGGAAAACACCGGGGAGCTGTTTTTT	CASSVATRENTGELFF
TRBD1	TRBV5-1	TRBJ2-3	TGCGCCAGCAGGCCACAGGGGGCTGGAACAGATACGCAGTATTTT	CASRPQGAGTDTQYF
-	TRBV28	TRBJ2-5	TGTGCCACCACTAGAGGCCAAGAGACCCAGTACTTC	CATTRGQETQYF
-	TRBV15	TRBJ1-1	TGTGCCACCAGCAGACAGGGGATGAACACTGAAGCTTTCTTT	CATSRQGMNTEAFF
TRBD2	TRBV29-1	TRBJ2-3	TGCAGAGCTAGCGGGAGGGCCCCAGATACGCAGTATTTT	CRASGRAPDTQYF
TRBD1	TRBV30	TRBJ1-1	TGTGCCTGGAAGAGGGGACAGTGGGTCACTGAAGCTTTCTTT	CAWKRGQWVTEAFF
TRBD1	TRBV7-2	TRBJ1-2	TGTGCCAGCAGCGCCGACAGGGGATATCGTTATGGCTACACCTTC	CASSADRGYRYGYTF
-	TRBV7-6	TRBJ2-7	TGTGCCAGCAGCTTGCTGGCGGCCTACGAGCAGTACTTC	CASSLLAAYEQYF
-	TRBV27	TRBJ2-1	TGTGCCAGCAGTTCCCATAGTCCGCCCTACAATGAGCAGTTCTTC	CASSSHSPPYNEQFF
-	TRBV14	TRBJ2-3	TGTGCCAGCAGCCCTACCGGGGTGGGGACAGATACGCAGTATTTT	CASSPTGVGTDTQYF
-	TRBV5-1	TRBJ1-2	TGCGCCAGCAGCTTACAGGGAGGGTATGGCTACACCTTC	CASSLQGGYGYTF
-	TRBV5-6	TRBJ1-1	TGTGCCAGCAGCTCCCAGGCCCTCGAGACTGAAGCTTTCTTT	CASSSQALETEAFF
TRBD2	TRBV6-5	TRBJ2-1	TGTGCCAGCAGCCCTGCGGGAGGGGGCTCGCATGAGCAGTTCTTC	CASSPAGGGSHEQFF
TRBD1	TRBV30	TRBJ2-5	TGTGCCTGGAGTGGCGACTCCGGGACAGGGAGGGGGGAGACCCAGTACTTC	CAWSGDSGTGRGETQYF
-	TRBV2	TRBJ2-7	TGTGCCAGCAGTGAGGTAGCCGTCTCTTACGAGCAGTACTTC	CASSEVAVSYEQYF
-	TRBV5-8	TRBJ1-3	TGTGCCAGCAGCCGAGGGTTGTCGGGAAACACCATATATTTT	CASSRGLSGNTIYF
TRBD2	TRBV4-3	TRBJ2-1	TGCGCCAGCAGCCAATTGAGTCCCGTTGGGACGGGAGGGGAGTTCGATGAGCAGTTCTTC	CASSQLSPVGTGGEFDEQFF
TRBD1	TRBV5-1	TRBJ2-5	TGCGCCAGCAGCGGTGGGACAGCCTCCCCCGAGACCCAGTACTTC	CASSGGTASPETQYF
-	TRBV15	TRBJ2-7	TGTGCCACCAGCAAAGGGGGTTCCCTTCCCTACGAGCAGTACTTC	CATSKGGSLPYEQYF